Listed here are 30 T cell receptor beta chains from one sample, sequenced in a study of cytomegalovirus exposure and HLA in healthy donors (TCRdb year 2017). The receptor library was made with the immunoSEQ multiplex PCR assay. The multiplex PCR relied on a mix of 60 forward primers for TCR Vbeta segments and 13 reverse primers for TCR Jbeta segments. The clones in this table, taken by TCRdb from immuneACCESS, are in-frame only. Not every clone is retained; where verified, under half of the shortfall comes from an unresolved V gene, and the cause of the rest is unknown. This sample has about 150,000 clones in its table, and under 70% of those were observed once. The ten largest clones take up 8.5% to 12% of the sample. Sequenced input: PBMCs. These receptor sequences come from a man aged 25-45 years in good health and CMV-seropositive.

The genes are TRBV5-4 and TRBJ1-5; the match to TRBD1 covers 8 bases. There are 15 residues in the CDR3. With V trimmed by 4 bases and J by 5 bases, 8 bases remained unmatched. Germline loops: CDR1 SGHNT, CDR2 YYREEE (reference sequence). CDR3 nucleotide sequence: TGTGCCAGCAGCCCAGGACAGGGAGGCCATCAGCCCCAGCATTTT. Its translation: CASSPGQGGHQPQHF.

This clone was seen only a few times. CDR3 DNA: TGTGCCAGCAGTTTATCTTTAGCCGGGGAGCTGTTTTTT. It yields the protein CASSLSLAGELFF. The gene calls are TRBV27 and TRBJ2-2; D gene ambiguous. Germline CDR1 is MNHEY and CDR2 is SMNVEV (reference sequence). Trimming shortened V by 0 bases and J by 6 bases, and 5 bases separated the two germline ends. The CDR3 loop spans 13 amino acids.

This chain links TRBV27 with TRBJ1-1, with no clear D. The CDR3 is made up of 15 amino acids. V was trimmed by 0 bases and J by 0 bases, leaving 8 bases between them. Germline V CDR1 and CDR2: MNHEY, SMNVEV (reference sequence). CDR3 DNA sequence: TGTGCCAGCAGTTTATCAACGGGGATGAACACTGAAGCTTTCTTT. Translation gives CASSLSTGMNTEAFF.

V gene TRBV4-1 combines with J gene TRBJ1-6; possible D gene TRBD1, 5 bases. Per the germline V gene, CDR1 is MGHRA and CDR2 is YSYEKL. V was trimmed by 4 bases and J by 4 bases, leaving 14 bases between them. This CDR3 is built from 16 residues. The CDR3 DNA is TGCGCCAGCAGCCCTCCCCTGGCAGGGTATAATTCACCCCTCCACTTT. Protein product: CASSPPLAGYNSPLHF.

The table lists this clone with a count of one. The V and J genes are TRBV28 and TRBJ1-2; D not certain. Germline CDR1 and CDR2: MDHEN and SYDVKM. The V end lost 6 bases, the J end lost 4 bases, and 12 bases lay between the germline ends. The CDR3 loop spans 13 amino acids. The DNA for the CDR3 is TGTGCCAGCAGCCCCCCGGGTGGCTATGGCTACACCTTC. It is translated as CASSPPGGYGYTF.

This clone has more than one count but fewer than ten. The rearrangement uses TRBV27 and TRBJ1-4; TRBD1 might be the D (5 bases). There are 20 residues in the CDR3. Per the germline V gene, CDR1 is MNHEY and CDR2 is SMNVEV (reference sequence). V lost 9 bases, J lost 0 bases, and 29 bases lay in between. Here the CDR3 DNA reads TGTGCCAGAAAAACAGGCCCCAAAAGGGAATTCCGAGCAACTAATGAAAAACTGTTTTTT. Translating it yields CARKTGPKREFRATNEKLFF. Full variable domain (outside the CDR3, taken from reference TRBV27 and TRBJ1-4): EAQVTQNPRYLITVTGKKLTVTCSQNMNHEYMSWYRQDPGLGLRQIYYSMNVEVTDKGDVPEGYKVSRKEKRNFPLILESPSPNQTSLYFCARKTGPKREFRATNEKLFFGSGTQLSVL.

V and J are TRBV5-1 and TRBJ2-7; 8 nucleotides match TRBD1. There are 14 residues in the CDR3. Trimming at V came to 0 bases and at J to 6 bases, leaving 5 bases not matched to a gene. Per the germline V gene, CDR1 is SGHRS and CDR2 is YFSETQ. CDR3 nucleotides: TGCGCCAGCAGCTTGGGGGACAGGTCCAGCGAGCAGTACTTC. It codes for CASSLGDRSSEQYF.

This clone was counted between two and nine times. The chain employs TRBV6-6 and TRBJ2-5; maybe TRBD2 (6 bases). The germline V gene has CDR1 MNHNY and CDR2 SVGAGI (reference sequence). CDR3 length: 14 amino acids. V lost 2 bases, J lost 5 bases, and 12 bases lay in between. This CDR3 reads CASSYGGAGETQYF. The CDR3 DNA is TGTGCCAGCAGTTACGGCGGGGCGGGGGAGACCCAGTACTTC.

The chain links TRBV6-1 to TRBJ1-6; D is perhaps TRBD1 (5 bases). Trimming removed 2 bases from V and 7 bases from J, with 12 bases in between. The CDR3 extends over 15 amino acids. Germline assignment: CDR1 MNHNS and CDR2 SASEGT. The CDR3 is CASSEFQGRNSPLHF. The CDR3 coding sequence is TGTGCCAGCAGTGAATTCCAGGGTCGGAATTCACCCCTCCACTTT.

This sequence joins TRBV6-6 and TRBJ1-1; no firm D call. Germline V gene lookup returns CDR1 MNHNY and CDR2 SVGAGI (reference sequence). The CDR3 has 14 residues. With 0 bases removed from V and 1 base from J, the gap between germline ends came to 6 bases. The CDR3 spells CASSYSAGNTEAFF. The DNA for the CDR3 is TGTGCCAGCAGTTACTCTGCGGGGAACACTGAAGCTTTCTTT.

This chain joins TRBV6-1 and TRBJ2-3, with no clear D. CDR1 is MNHNS and CDR2 is SASEGT in the germline V gene. This CDR3 is 12 amino acids long. Trimming took 7 bases from V and 6 from J, leaving 11 bases between them. DNA of the CDR3: TGTGCCAGCACCAACAGCCGCGATACGCAGTATTTT. Translated, it gives CASTNSRDTQYF.

The CDR3 loop reads CASSSTGWEGPRVDTQYF. CDR3 DNA sequence: TGTGCCAGCAGTTCCACGGGGTGGGAGGGCCCTCGGGTGGATACGCAGTATTTT. The chain combines TRBV28 with TRBJ2-3; 7 bases match TRBD2. Germline CDR1 and CDR2: MDHEN and SYDVKM. Unmatched junction bases numbered 19, after V lost 4 bases and J lost 6 bases. The CDR3 is made up of 18 amino acids.

The chain uses TRBV5-1 and TRBJ2-3, with 9 positions matching TRBD2. After removal of 4 bases from V and 1 base from J, the junction contained 4 bases not matched to a gene. The CDR3 runs to 15 residues. CDR1 is SGHRS, CDR2 YFSETQ, per germline. The CDR3 region is CASSDRTSGTDTQYF. CDR3 in DNA: TGCGCCAGCAGCGACCGGACTAGCGGCACAGATACGCAGTATTTT.

The chain couples TRBV5-6 to TRBJ2-7, with TRBD2 as a possible D gene (5 bases). This CDR3 spans 14 amino acids. The V end lost 5 bases, the J end lost 0 bases, and 12 bases lay between the germline ends. Germline CDR1 and CDR2: SGHDT and YYEEEE. DNA for the CDR3: TGTGCCAGCAGTCGGGCGGGTCTCTCCTACGAGCAGTACTTC. It translates to CASSRAGLSYEQYF.

This clone was recorded a few times. V is TRBV6-6 and J is TRBJ1-2, with TRBD1 matching 7 bases. The CDR3 loop spans 14 amino acids. V was pared by 0 bases and J by 6 bases, with 4 bases of the junction left unmatched. Germline CDR1 MNHNY, CDR2 SVGAGI (reference sequence). The CDR3 bases are TGTGCCAGCAGTTACTCGGGGACAGTAGATGGCTACACCTTC. Translation: CASSYSGTVDGYTF.

The chain has TRBV30 and TRBJ2-1; the D gene is possibly TRBD1 (6 bases). V shed 5 bases and J shed 1 base, with 12 bases lying between them. Germline lookup yields CDR1 GTSNPN and CDR2 SVGIG (reference sequence). The CDR3 has 14 residues. The CDR3 region is CAWQSQGSYNEQFF. CDR3 sequence (DNA): TGTGCCTGGCAAAGCCAGGGGTCCTACAATGAGCAGTTCTTC.

This clone occurred once. This sequence joins TRBV4-1 and TRBJ2-1; 9 nucleotides line up with TRBD1. The length of the CDR3 is 17 residues. The V segment lost 0 bases and the J segment 6 bases; nucleotides outside the gene matches: 9. Germline CDR1 MGHRA, CDR2 YSYEKL. In DNA form, the CDR3 reads TGCGCCAGCAGCCAAGAGAAAGGACAGGGGAGGGTCAATGAGCAGTTCTTC. The encoded protein is CASSQEKGQGRVNEQFF.

The chain couples TRBV10-1 to TRBJ2-1; 8 nucleotides line up with TRBD1. The V and J ends lost 4 bases and 1 base, in that order; junction bases with no gene match: 6. Germline lookup yields CDR1 WNHNN and CDR2 SYGVQD (reference sequence). The CDR3 has 16 residues. CDR3 protein: CASSGRTGLSYNEQFF. Written as DNA, the CDR3 is TGCGCCAGCAGTGGAAGGACAGGGTTATCCTACAATGAGCAGTTCTTC.

The V and J genes are TRBV7-2 and TRBJ2-1; TRBD1 is a possible D gene (6 bases). The CDR3 is made up of 15 amino acids. CDR1 is SGHTA and CDR2 is FQGNSA in the germline V gene. V was trimmed by 5 bases and J by 4 bases, leaving 15 bases between them. CDR3 sequence reads: CASSLVWGLYNEQFF. The CDR3 DNA reads as TGTGCCAGCAGCCTCGTTTGGGGGCTATACAATGAGCAGTTCTTC.

The chain is built from TRBV5-1 and TRBJ2-3; no clear D gene. There are 17 residues in the CDR3. Deletions cut 2 bases from V and 4 bases from J, with 20 bases between. CDR1 and CDR2 from the germline V gene are SGHRS and YFSETQ. In DNA form, the CDR3 reads TGCGCCAGCAGCTTAGAACTTACATGGGCCCGCCCAGATACGCAGTATTTT. Its translation: CASSLELTWARPDTQYF.

The table lists this clone with a few counts. The V and J genes are TRBV4-1 and TRBJ2-5; 10 nucleotides match TRBD2. Unmatched junction bases numbered 5, after V lost 4 bases and J lost 0 bases. The CDR3 runs to 16 residues. Germline assignment: CDR1 MGHRA and CDR2 YSYEKL. CDR3 in amino acids: CASSLTGLAYQETQYF. CDR3 DNA: TGCGCCAGCAGCCTGACGGGACTAGCGTACCAAGAGACCCAGTACTTC.

This clone was detected only once. The chain is built from TRBV2 and TRBJ1-3; D possibly corresponds to TRBD1 (6 bases). Trimming cost V 8 bases and J 0 bases, with 17 bases left between them. CDR1 is SNHLY, CDR2 FYNNEI, per germline. This CDR3 is 16 amino acids long. CDR3 sequence (DNA): TGTGCCAGCGGGGGGGGCAGGACAAGCTCTGGAAACACCATATATTTT. It codes for CASGGGRTSSGNTIYF.

This clone was detected a few times. CDR3 region: CAISDSLRQDSGNTIYF. CDR3 sequence (DNA): TGTGCCATCAGTGACTCGCTGCGCCAGGACTCTGGAAACACCATATATTTT. V gene TRBV10-3 combines with J gene TRBJ1-3; D is uncertain. Germline V gives CDR1 ENHRY, CDR2 SYGVKD. The V end was cut by 3 bases, the J end by 0 bases, with 15 bases between. This CDR3 is 17 amino acids long.

This chain joins TRBV7-3 and TRBJ2-7; D is possibly TRBD2 (5 bases). This CDR3 region has 14 residues. The ends were cut back, 5 bases at V and 6 bases at J, with 17 bases in the middle. Germline lookup yields CDR1 SGHTA and CDR2 FQGTGA. CDR3 in DNA: TGTGCCAGCAGCCCTACTAGGGATACCGTCGAGCAGTACTTC. It encodes CASSPTRDTVEQYF.

V gene TRBV4-1 combines with J gene TRBJ2-2; D is unclear. The CDR3 covers 13 residues. Deletions cut 4 bases from V and 2 bases from J, with 5 bases between. Germline V CDR1 and CDR2: MGHRA, YSYEKL. The chain's CDR3 is CASSPTNTGELFF. The DNA of the CDR3 is TGCGCCAGCAGCCCCACAAACACCGGGGAGCTGTTTTTT.

This clone was seen a handful of times. The chain recombines TRBV7-9 with TRBJ2-2; possibly TRBD1 for D (5 bases). The germline gives CDR1 SEHNR, CDR2 FQNEAQ (reference sequence). The CDR3 contains 12 residues. Deletions cut 1 base from V and 11 bases from J, with 8 bases between. The CDR3: CASSLEGFELFF. CDR3 DNA: TGTGCCAGCAGCTTAGAGGGGTTCGAGCTGTTTTTT. Combining the CDR3 with reference TRBV7-9 and TRBJ2-2 gives the whole variable domain DTGVSQNPRHKITKRGQNVTFRCDPISEHNRLYWYRQTLGQGPEFLTYFQNEAQLEKSRLLSDRFSAERPKGSFSTLEIQRTEQGDSAMYLCASSLEGFELFFGEGSRLTVL.

This clone was observed a single time. The chain employs TRBV5-1 and TRBJ1-3, with a possible D match to TRBD1 (6 bases). The CDR3 totals 14 residues. Germline assignment: CDR1 SGHRS and CDR2 YFSETQ. With 3 bases removed from V and 2 bases from J, the gap between germline ends came to 9 bases. The CDR3 nucleotides read TGCGCCAGCAGCTCACAGGGTACTGGAAACACCATATATTTT. Its translation is CASSSQGTGNTIYF.

The chain combines TRBV5-4 with TRBJ1-2; D is unclear. The germline V and J ends were trimmed by 4 bases and 8 bases, with 18 bases remaining between them. The CDR3 is 14 residues long. The germline V gene has CDR1 SGHNT and CDR2 YYREEE (reference sequence). The DNA of the CDR3 is TGTGCCAGCAGCACAAGCGCAGTGTCGGAGGGCTACACCTTC. Its translation is CASSTSAVSEGYTF.

This chain connects TRBV7-9 to TRBJ2-1, with D perhaps matching TRBD2 (5 bases). Germline CDR1 SEHNR, CDR2 FQNEAQ (reference sequence). CDR3 length equals 13 residues. Trimming pared 7 bases from V and 5 bases from J, leaving 12 bases between. CDR3 loop: CASTGGRDNEQFF. CDR3 nucleotides: TGTGCCAGCACCGGAGGCCGGGACAATGAGCAGTTCTTC.

This sequence joins TRBV7-2 and TRBJ2-7, with 9 bases fitting TRBD1. V shed 3 bases, J shed 6 bases, and the junction held 12 bases outside the gene matches. Germline V gene sequence: CDR1 SGHTA, CDR2 FQGNSA. This CDR3 region has 16 residues. CDR3 amino acids: CASSLGDRVVRGEQYF. The DNA for the CDR3 is TGTGCCAGCAGCTTGGGGGACAGGGTGGTTAGAGGCGAGCAGTACTTC.